A selection of T cell receptor beta chains follows, all from one sample in a study of blood T cells in healthy people across ages. In TCRdb, the 5' RACE reads were re-called with MiXCR into one record per CDR3 protein. The table records some 560,000 distinct CDR3 sequences, around 27% of them present only once. The sample was also reused in another study, on T cells of mothers and their children.

The sequenced sample was blood. These TCRs come from a boy aged 2-15 years in good health. The CDR3 runs from the conserved cysteine through the conserved F or W. Fields, in order: D gene, V gene, clone size, J gene, CDR3 DNA, CDR3 protein. D genes are given only for firm matches. Size is omitted from some rows. Given values are once, few, many or a class for expanded clones.

TRBD1	TRBV11-3	-	TRBJ1-4	TGTGCCAGCAGATACACAGGGGGAGGAGAAAAACTGTTTTTT	CASRYTGGGEKLFF
-	TRBV11-2	few	TRBJ2-2	TGTGCCAGCAGCTTAGCGCCGTCCGGGGAGCTGTTTTTT	CASSLAPSGELFF
-	TRBV7-2	few	TRBJ2-7	TGTGCCAGCAGCTTAGCACCGGGCGGGGTCGAGCAGTACTTC	CASSLAPGGVEQYF
-	TRBV5-1	-	TRBJ2-5	TGCGCCAGCAGCTTGGGTTTCGCAGAGACCCAGTACTTC	CASSLGFAETQYF
TRBD1	TRBV15	few	TRBJ2-5	TGTGCCACCAGCAGAGAGATCCCGAACTTAAACAGGGGGAGGGAGACCCAGTACTTC	CATSREIPNLNRGRETQYF
-	TRBV10-2	-	TRBJ2-7	TGCGCCAGCAGTGAGTCACAGGGTGTTAACTACGAGCAGTACTTC	CASSESQGVNYEQYF
TRBD2	TRBV4-2	few	TRBJ2-5	TGTGCCAGCAGCCAAGATCGGGGGGGTGATCCGTTCTTC	CASSQDRGGDPFF
-	TRBV7-6	few	TRBJ1-4	TGTGCCAGCAGCTTAATTGGCGCCCGGGAAGAAAAACTGTTTTTT	CASSLIGAREEKLFF
-	TRBV21-1	few	TRBJ1-1	TGTGCCAGCAGTACAATACCAAGAATGAACACTGAAGCTTTCTTT	CASSTIPRMNTEAFF
TRBD1	TRBV7-9	-	TRBJ1-6	TGTGCCAGCAGCTCGGACAGGGGGCTGATTTCACCCCTCCACTTT	CASSSDRGLISPLHF
-	TRBV3-1	-	TRBJ1-3	TGTGCCAGCAGCCAAGATAGCCGTAGGGGAAACACCATATATTTT	CASSQDSRRGNTIYF
-	TRBV20-1	once	TRBJ2-4	TGCAGTGCTAGGCCCGAAGACCTGAACATTCAGTACTTC	CSARPEDLNIQYF
-	TRBV2	many	TRBJ2-5	TGTGCCAGCAGTGAATCCGACAGCCAAGAGACCCAGTACTTC	CASSESDSQETQYF
-	TRBV18	-	TRBJ2-5	TGTGCCAGCTCACTTACTAGCAACACGGGACCTGAAAAAGAGACCCAGTATTTC	CASSLTSNTGPEKETQYF
-	TRBV6-2/TRBV6-3	-	TRBJ1-1	TGTGCCAGCAGTTACTCCCCCCTGAACACTGAAGCTTTCTTT	CASSYSPLNTEAFF
-	TRBV12-3/TRBV12-4	-	TRBJ2-7	TGTGCCAGCAGTTTCGGACGTCCCTACGAGCAGTACTTC	CASSFGRPYEQYF
-	TRBV9	-	TRBJ2-3	TGTGCCAGCACCCGTGAGCCCACCTCTAGCACAGATACGCAGTATTTT	CASTREPTSSTDTQYF
TRBD2	TRBV3-1	-	TRBJ2-1	TGTGCCAGCAGAGATTCGGGGGGTAGTTCCTACAATGAGCAGTTCTTC	CASRDSGGSSYNEQFF
TRBD1	TRBV5-1	-	TRBJ1-2	TGCGCCAGCAGCTTGGCCTTAGGACAGGGGGTCTATGGCTACACCTTC	CASSLALGQGVYGYTF
TRBD1	TRBV5-1	many	TRBJ2-5	TGCGCCAGCAGCTTGGACAGCGACAGGGTCCAGTACTTC	CASSLDSDRVQYF
TRBD2	TRBV27	-	TRBJ2-2	TGTGCCAGCAGTTTAGCCCCCCTAGCGGGAGCCGGCGGGGAGCTGTTTTTT	CASSLAPLAGAGGELFF
TRBD1	TRBV5-5	-	TRBJ2-4	TGTGCCAGCTCGGGACAGTCCAAAAACATTCAGTACTTC	CASSGQSKNIQYF
TRBD2	TRBV11-2	few	TRBJ2-2	TGTGCCAGCAGCTTAGGAGGAGCGGGGGTGACCGGGGAGCTGTTTTTT	CASSLGGAGVTGELFF
-	TRBV5-1	few	TRBJ2-2	TGCGCCAGCAGCTTGATGCCGGGCGGGGTGAACACCGGGGAGCTGTTTTTT	CASSLMPGGVNTGELFF
TRBD2	TRBV12-3/TRBV12-4	-	TRBJ2-5	TGTGCCAGCAGTTTCGTGGGACTAGCGGGAGAAGAGACCCAGTACTTC	CASSFVGLAGEETQYF
TRBD2	TRBV7-9	-	TRBJ2-5	TGTGCCAGCAGCTTAGCGACCGGGACTAGCGGACAAGAGACCCAGTACTTC	CASSLATGTSGQETQYF
-	TRBV9	once	TRBJ1-1	TGTGCCAGCAGCGTAGTGACCAAGGGGAACACTGAAGCTTTCTTT	CASSVVTKGNTEAFF
TRBD1	TRBV20-1	few	TRBJ2-5	TGCAGTACTAGGTTGCGGAGTGGGACAGCGAGGGGAGAGACCCAGTACTTC	CSTRLRSGTARGETQYF
-	TRBV5-1	once	TRBJ1-4	TGCGCCAGCAGCACCGTGGGGGAAAAACTGTTTTTT	CASSTVGEKLFF
TRBD2	TRBV12-3/TRBV12-4	-	TRBJ2-7	TGTGCCAGCAGTTTTTGGGAGGAGGCAACTAGCGGGGAACTAACCGCCTACGAGCAGTACTTC	CASSFWEEATSGELTAYEQYF
-	TRBV12-3/TRBV12-4	-	TRBJ1-4	TGTGCCAGCAGTCTTGGGGCAGGAAAACTGTTTTTT	CASSLGAGKLFF
-	TRBV20-1	-	TRBJ1-3	TGCAGTGCTAGAGATCGAAGAATGGCCTTCTCTGGAAACACCATATATTTT	CSARDRRMAFSGNTIYF
TRBD2	TRBV10-3	-	TRBJ2-5	TGTGCCATCAGTGAGTCGGAAGGACTAGCGGGGAAGCAGCTCTTC	CAISESEGLAGKQLF
-	TRBV20-1	-	TRBJ1-5	TGCAGTGCTAGATTCTCAGGCTCTCAGCCCCAGCATTTT	CSARFSGSQPQHF
TRBD1	TRBV4-3	few	TRBJ2-1	TGCGCCAGCAGCCAGACAGGGGGATTCTACAATGAGCAGTTCTTC	CASSQTGGFYNEQFF
TRBD2	TRBV7-2	-	TRBJ2-1	TGTGCCAGCAGCTTACATGGACTAGCGGTGAACAATGAGCAGTTCTTC	CASSLHGLAVNNEQFF
TRBD1	TRBV7-9	-	TRBJ2-5	TGTGCCAGCAGCTTCATCGACGTGACAGGGGGCTGGGAGACCCAGTACTTC	CASSFIDVTGGWETQYF
-	TRBV5-1	few	TRBJ2-3	TGCGCCAGCAGCCATCTAGCCACCAGCGAAGATACGCAGTATTTT	CASSHLATSEDTQYF
-	TRBV20-1	few	TRBJ2-1	TGCAGTGCTAGAAACCTTAATGAGCAGTTCTTC	CSARNLNEQFF
TRBD1	TRBV5-8	-	TRBJ2-6	TGTGCCACCGTAGGGGGCGTCACTTTAGGTGGGGCCAACGTCCTGACTTTC	CATVGGVTLGGANVLTF
TRBD1	TRBV5-6	few	TRBJ2-7	TGTGCCAGCAGCTCAGACAGGGGCCTCTACGAGCAGTACTTC	CASSSDRGLYEQYF
TRBD2	TRBV3-1	few	TRBJ2-1	TGTGCCAGCAGCATTCTAGCGGCGAATGAGCAGTTCTTC	CASSILAANEQFF
TRBD2	TRBV9	-	TRBJ2-7	TGTGCCAGCAGCGAGGGGCCCGGGACTAGCGTTTCCGAGCAGTACTTC	CASSEGPGTSVSEQYF
-	TRBV12-3/TRBV12-4	-	TRBJ2-7	TGTGCCAGCAGTTTAAACCCACCCCACGCGGGACGCAAGAACGAGCAGTACTTC	CASSLNPPHAGRKNEQYF
-	TRBV7-6	-	TRBJ1-4	TGTGCCAGCAGCTTTGGGGGGGCAACTAATGAAAAACTGTTTTTT	CASSFGGATNEKLFF
TRBD1	TRBV2	few	TRBJ1-2	TGTGCCAGCAGTGTAATCGGGACAGAGATCTTC	CASSVIGTEIF
-	TRBV6-6	-	TRBJ2-1	TGTGCCAGCGGGGGTTCCCCCTCCTACAATGAGCAGTTCTTC	CASGGSPSYNEQFF
TRBD1	TRBV15	few	TRBJ1-1	TGTGCCACCAGCAGCGACAGGGACACTGAAGCTTTCTTT	CATSSDRDTEAFF
-	TRBV6-1	few	TRBJ2-7	TGTGCCAGCAGAGCCGGGCCCTTCTACGAGCAGTACTTC	CASRAGPFYEQYF
-	TRBV12-3/TRBV12-4	few	TRBJ2-7	TGTGCCAGCAGTTCCCCCGGGACTTTAGACGAGCAGTACTTC	CASSSPGTLDEQYF
-	TRBV30	-	TRBJ2-7	TGTGCCTGGAGTCACACCTACGAGCAGTACTTC	CAWSHTYEQYF
TRBD1	TRBV6-6	few	TRBJ2-5	TGTGCCAGCAGCGCCAGGACAGGGGTCATGGAGACCCAGTACTTC	CASSARTGVMETQYF
-	TRBV10-2	few	TRBJ1-1	TGCGCCAGCAGTGAGTCGAGGAACACTGAAGCTTTCTTT	CASSESRNTEAFF
-	TRBV6-6	few	TRBJ2-5	TGTGCCGGCACGCCTGGGGGGCGCGACGAGACCCAGTACTTC	CAGTPGGRDETQYF